This record concerns one T cell receptor (beta chain) sequence. The antigen remains undetermined. The sample is drawn from a study of T cell responses to AZD1222 COVID-19 vaccine. Study conclusions and caveats: Following two doses of AZD1222, Spike-specific TCR breadth and depth rose. Distributed over spike, vaccine-associated CD4 TCRs predominated at 160-218 and 743-854.

TCRdb keeps only in-frame clones here, not all; method: immunoSEQ multiplex PCR. The sample has 100,000 to 150,000 clones, around nine tenths seen once. Germline loops: CDR1 LGHDT, CDR2 YNNKEL (reference sequence). The ends were cut back, 1 base at V and 6 bases at J, with 16 bases in the middle. The CDR3 runs to 15 residues. The sequenced sample was peripheral blood, obtained on day 0 of AZD1222 vaccination. The TCR sequence derives from an adult in good health. The chain employs TRBV3-1 (or the pseudogene TRBV3-2) and TRBJ2-7; possibly TRBD1 for D (7 bases). The CDR3 DNA reads as TGTGCCAGCAGCCAAGGAGGGGGCGCGGGGTCCGAGCAGTACTTC. Its translation: CASSQGGGAGSEQYF.